Included here is one TCR beta chain sequence, with context. Germline trimming cut 0 bases from V and 4 bases from J; bases unmatched to any gene: 6. In germline, CDR1 is LGHNA, CDR2 YSLEER. The CDR3 length is 17 residues. This entry belongs to a study of response to subunit inactivated influenza vaccine. TCRdb reprocessed the RT-PCR reads with MiXCR, giving one entry per CDR3 protein. Of around 470,000 distinct CDR3 sequences in the sample, less than 7.5% were seen once. This clonotype was sampled from a man between 50 and 75 years old who received an inactivated influenza vaccine. The chain has TRBV4-3 and TRBJ2-1; TRBD2 aligns across 10 bases. The sample was PBMCs from blood, taken roughly 24 months after vaccination. The CDR3, as DNA: TGCGCCAGCAGCCAAGACCCAGCGGGAGGGCCATACAATGAGCAGTTCTTC. It codes for CASSQDPAGGPYNEQFF.